The 8 T cell receptor beta chains presented below share a single source sample, sequenced in a study of response to subunit inactivated influenza vaccine. TCRdb analysed the RT-PCR reads with MiXCR anew, one entry per CDR3 protein. Seen here are about 540,000 distinct CDR3 sequences, 20% to 25% observed once, and the top ten hold approximately 3%. In addition, the sample was reused for a study of T cells expressing NK-cell markers. That investigation notes: The cDNA for TCR beta came from 5'RACE template switching with UMIs.

The specimen was CD4+ T cells sorted from PBMCs, collected 11 to 12 days after vaccination. Every receptor here comes from a middle-aged man who received an inactivated influenza vaccine.

This clonotype was seen a few times. The chain recombines TRBV7-2 with TRBJ1-2; D is possibly TRBD1 (6 bases). The V gene's germline CDR1 is SGHTA and CDR2 FQGNSA. Trimming cost V 2 bases and J 3 bases, with 10 bases left between them. CDR3 size: 14 residues. CDR3 protein: CASSLQGSDYGYTF. In nucleotides, the CDR3 is TGTGCCAGCAGCTTACAGGGGAGTGACTATGGCTACACCTTC.

There are a few counts of this clonotype. The chain links TRBV20-1 to TRBJ2-3; 8 positions agree with TRBD2. V lost 3 bases to trimming and J lost 2 bases; unmatched junction nucleotides: 4. Looked up from germline, CDR1 is DFQATT and CDR2 is SNEGSKA (reference sequence). The CDR3 spans 14 residues. In nucleotides, the CDR3 is TGCAGTGCTAGTGGGGGACTAGTCACAGATACGCAGTATTTT. Encoded protein: CSASGGLVTDTQYF.

The chain couples TRBV10-3 to TRBJ2-3, with a tentative D call TRBD2 (6 bases). This CDR3 has 14 amino acids. V lost 10 bases and J 2 bases, leaving 16 bases between the germline ends. CDR1 ENHRY and CDR2 SYGVKD come from the germline V gene. Here the CDR3 DNA reads TGTGCCACCGCCTTCCGGCGGGACACAGATACGCAGTATTTT. Residues: CATAFRRDTDTQYF.

This clonotype was counted a few times. The chain combines TRBV12-3 or TRBV12-4 with TRBJ2-1; D may correspond to TRBD1 or TRBD2 (6 bases each). With 3 bases removed from V and 4 bases from J, the gap between germline ends came to 13 bases. The CDR3 sequence is 15 residues long. This CDR3 is CASSFLGGLYNEQFF. CDR3 bases: TGTGCCAGCAGTTTTTTGGGGGGCCTATACAATGAGCAGTTCTTC.

This clonotype appeared once. The chain recombines TRBV19 with TRBJ1-2; 9 bases are shared with TRBD1. Germline loops: CDR1 LNHDA, CDR2 SQIVND (reference sequence). The junction had 9 bases not matched to a gene; V was cut back by 5 bases and J by 8 bases. The CDR3 sequence is 14 residues long. The CDR3 protein is CASSPLGQGLGYTF. The CDR3 region has the DNA TGTGCCAGTAGTCCACTAGGACAGGGGCTCGGCTACACCTTC. Full variable domain (missing parts from reference TRBV19 and TRBJ1-2): DGGITQSPKYLFRKEGQNVTLSCEQNLNHDAMYWYRQDPGQGLRLIYYSQIVNDFQKGDIAEGYSVSREKKESFPLTVTSAQKNPTAFYLCASSPLGQGLGYTFGSGTRLTVV.

Ten or more counts support this clonotype. V and J are TRBV28 and TRBJ2-5; 10 bases are shared with TRBD2. This CDR3 comprises 14 residues. The ends lost 5 bases at V and 2 bases at J; junction bases unmatched: 2. Germline loops: CDR1 MDHEN, CDR2 SYDVKM. Written as DNA, the CDR3 is TGTGCCAGCAGTGAGCGGGGGGGACAAGAGACCCAGTACTTC. It translates to CASSERGGQETQYF.

This clonotype came up a few times. The chain is built from TRBV6-1 and TRBJ1-2, with 11 bases matching TRBD1. Trimming at V came to 7 bases and at J to 7 bases, leaving 8 bases not matched to a gene. Looked up from germline, CDR1 is MNHNS and CDR2 is SASEGT. The length of the CDR3 is 14 residues. CDR3 sequence (DNA): TGTGCCAGCACCCCGGGACAGGGGGATAGTGGCTACACCTTC. Its protein is CASTPGQGDSGYTF.

This clonotype was seen only a few times. This chain joins TRBV12-3 or TRBV12-4 and TRBJ1-1; TRBD1 matches at 8 bases. This CDR3 comprises 17 residues. V lost 8 bases and J lost 0; bases outside the gene matches: 14. The CDR3: CASPGGFIPLMNTEAFF. As DNA, the CDR3 is TGTGCCAGCCCAGGGGGCTTCATTCCTCTTATGAACACTGAAGCTTTCTTT.